Following are 27 T cell receptor beta chains from one sample sequenced in a study of T cell changes during pregnancy in multiple sclerosis. Data came from immunoSEQ multiplex PCR; TCRdb stores just in-frame clones and leaves some out. The data hold 75,000 to 95,000 clones, with approximately 90% observed a single time. The material was peripheral blood, obtained before pregnancy. The receptors derive from a female donor with multiple sclerosis, enrolled in a pregnancy study.

This clone was seen only once. The V and J genes are TRBV14 and TRBJ1-1, with 12 bases that match TRBD1. CDR3 length: 14 amino acids. Germline lookup yields CDR1 SGHDN and CDR2 FVKESK. J lost 8 bases, V lost 3 bases, and 4 bases had no gene match. CDR3 in DNA: TGTGCCAGCAGCCACTCGGGACAGGGGGCCGAAGCTTTCTTT. Translating gives CASSHSGQGAEAFF.

The chain combines TRBV5-1 with TRBJ2-6; maybe TRBD2 (6 bases). The germline V and J ends were trimmed by 0 bases and 0 bases, with 7 bases remaining between them. Germline CDR1 SGHRS, CDR2 YFSETQ. This CDR3 is built from 16 residues. The CDR3 bases are TGCGCCAGCAGCTTGGCCGGGAGCTCTGGGGCCAACGTCCTGACTTTC. Encoded protein: CASSLAGSSGANVLTF.

The V call is TRBV15, the J call TRBJ1-2; maybe TRBD1 (5 bases). The V gene's germline CDR1 is LNHNV and CDR2 YYDKDF (reference sequence). The CDR3 consists of 17 residues. V was clipped by 8 bases and J by 7 bases, with 29 bases between them. CDR3 in amino acids: CATDPGPQIGRVGGYTF. The CDR3 coding sequence is TGTGCCACCGACCCAGGGCCGCAGATCGGGAGGGTTGGTGGCTACACCTTC.

This sequence joins TRBV7-8 and TRBJ2-4, with D possibly being TRBD1 (6 bases). CDR3 size: 15 residues. The germline V gene encodes CDR1 SGHVS and CDR2 FQNEAQ. Trimming removed 5 bases at V and 0 bases at J, with 11 bases between. The CDR3 region is CASSPTGLAKNIQYF. CDR3 bases: TGTGCCAGCAGCCCGACAGGACTAGCCAAAAACATTCAGTACTTC.

The chain is built from TRBV5-4 and TRBJ1-2; no clear D gene. There are 13 residues in the CDR3. V was pared by 0 bases and J by 4 bases, with 7 bases between. Germline V gene sequence: CDR1 SGHNT, CDR2 YYREEE (reference sequence). CDR3 nucleotide sequence: TGTGCCAGCAGCTTGGCCGCTACCTATGGCTACACCTTC. As protein: CASSLAATYGYTF.

The V gene is TRBV10-3, the J gene TRBJ1-2; 10 bases are shared with TRBD1. The V segment lost 6 bases and the J segment 5 bases; nucleotides outside the gene matches: 3. Germline assignment: CDR1 ENHRY and CDR2 SYGVKD. The CDR3 runs to 13 residues. This chain's CDR3 is CAISGQGGYGYTF. Here the CDR3 DNA reads TGTGCCATCAGCGGACAGGGGGGATATGGCTACACCTTC.

The chain is built from TRBV5-1 and TRBJ2-1; D perhaps matches TRBD1 (7 bases). V lost 6 bases to trimming and J lost 0 bases, with 13 bases between them. There are 15 residues in the CDR3. Germline CDR1 and CDR2: SGHRS and YFSETQ. Here the CDR3 reads CASNPQGGSYNEQFF. The CDR3 DNA follows: TGCGCCAGCAACCCCCAGGGGGGCTCCTACAATGAGCAGTTCTTC.

The table lists this clone with a count of one. The genes are TRBV5-4 and TRBJ1-1; TRBD1 agrees at 9 bases. Losses at the gene ends were 3 bases for V and 1 base for J; bases not matched to a gene: 7. Germline CDR1 reads SGHNT; CDR2 reads YYREEE (reference sequence). The CDR3 has 16 residues. CDR3 loop: CASSSGQGRRNTEAFF. The CDR3 DNA reads TGTGCCAGCAGCTCGGGACAGGGAAGACGGAACACTGAAGCTTTCTTT.

This clone was seen only once. The chain has TRBV9 and TRBJ1-1; D remains unclear. Looked up from germline, CDR1 is SGDLS and CDR2 is YYNGEE. V lost 4 bases and J 0 bases, leaving 13 bases between the germline ends. The CDR3 has 15 amino acids. The CDR3 DNA sequence: TGTGCCAGCAGCCCCCGGACGGGAATGAACACTGAAGCTTTCTTT. Its translation: CASSPRTGMNTEAFF.

This clone was observed once. J is TRBJ2-5 and V is TRBV5-8; 10 positions match TRBD1. V lost 3 bases to trimming and J lost 5 bases; unmatched junction nucleotides: 10. This CDR3 spans 16 amino acids. Germline V gene lookup returns CDR1 SGHTS and CDR2 YDEGEE. The CDR3 DNA reads TGTGCCAGCAGCTCCGGACAGGGGGGTTTATGGGAGACCCAGTACTTC. Amino acid sequence: CASSSGQGGLWETQYF.

The genes are TRBV7-6 and TRBJ2-1; the D gene is possibly TRBD2 (7 bases). Germline CDR1 reads SGHVS; CDR2 reads FNYEAQ. The CDR3 contains 16 residues. Trimming removed 7 bases from V and 10 bases from J, with 26 bases in between. The CDR3 DNA reads TGTGCCAGCACCCCAGGGGAGGGGGGGGCGGACTGGGAGCAGTTCTTC. Protein: CASTPGEGGADWEQFF.

The chain recombines TRBV7-9 with TRBJ1-1; D is ambiguous. CDR3 length: 12 residues. V gave up 5 bases and J gave up 10 bases, with 14 bases separating them. Germline values: CDR1 SEHNR, CDR2 FQNEAQ (reference sequence). CDR3 nucleotide sequence: TGTGCCAGCAGCATCCGGGTCCCCGGAGCTTTCTTT. This codes for CASSIRVPGAFF.

The CDR3 DNA reads TGCGCCAGCAGCATGACAGGGAGCACAGATACGCAGTATTTT. Encoded protein: CASSMTGSTDTQYF. The rearrangement links TRBV5-1 to TRBJ2-3; 7 nucleotides align to TRBD1. Germline V CDR1 and CDR2: SGHRS, YFSETQ. The CDR3 consists of 14 residues. With 4 bases clipped from V and 0 bases from J, the junction kept 2 bases outside the gene matches.

In its sample, this clone was seen once. This chain links TRBV5-1 with TRBJ2-6, with 7 bases fitting TRBD1. There are 17 residues in the CDR3. Germline V lookup: CDR1 SGHRS, CDR2 YFSETQ. Losses at the gene ends were 4 bases for V and 2 bases for J; bases not matched to a gene: 9. The CDR3 protein is CASSPWAGGTGANVLTF. CDR3 coding DNA: TGCGCCAGCAGCCCCTGGGCAGGGGGAACTGGGGCCAACGTCCTGACTTTC.

This chain connects TRBV9 to TRBJ2-7, with TRBD1 matching 8 bases. Germline V gene sequence: CDR1 SGDLS, CDR2 YYNGEE. The CDR3 has 15 amino acids. With V trimmed by 4 bases and J by 6 bases, 12 bases remained unmatched. CDR3 sequence reads: CASSSDRGVFGEQYF. The CDR3 DNA is TGTGCCAGCAGCTCCGACAGGGGCGTCTTTGGCGAGCAGTACTTC.

The chain employs TRBV5-3 and TRBJ1-6; 11 bases map to TRBD1. TRBV5-3 is placed among ORFs of uncertain function. V gave up 3 bases and J gave up 5 bases; unmatched junction bases: 1. This CDR3 comprises 15 residues. CDR3 in amino acids: CARSWTGGNNSPLHF. For the CDR3, the DNA is TGTGCCAGAAGCTGGACAGGGGGCAATAATTCACCCCTCCACTTT.

The CDR3 sequence: CASSLGSGRTDTQYF. CDR3 in DNA: TGTGCCAGCAGCTTAGGGAGCGGACGCACAGATACGCAGTATTTT. V and J are TRBV13 and TRBJ2-3; D perhaps matches TRBD2 (5 bases). From germline, CDR1 is PRHDT and CDR2 FYEKMQ (reference sequence). CDR3 size: 15 residues. V was clipped by 0 bases and J by 1 base, with 8 bases between them.

In DNA, the CDR3 is TGTGCCAGCAGTTCCCTTGGAGCTAGCACAGATACGCAGTATTTT. Amino acids: CASSSLGASTDTQYF. This chain connects TRBV28 to TRBJ2-3, with no clear D. The CDR3 consists of 15 residues. Germline assignment: CDR1 MDHEN and CDR2 SYDVKM. Trimming stripped 4 bases from V and 0 bases from J, with 11 bases between.

The CDR3 is CASRDSHNQPQHF. As DNA, the CDR3 is TGTGCCAGTAGGGACAGCCACAATCAGCCCCAGCATTTT. V usage is TRBV2 and J usage is TRBJ1-5; 7 positions match TRBD1. The CDR3 is 13 amino acids. Germline V gene sequence: CDR1 SNHLY, CDR2 FYNNEI. Unmatched junction bases numbered 5, after V lost 9 bases and J lost 3 bases. Using reference TRBV2 and TRBJ1-5 for the parts outside the CDR3, the full variable domain is EPEVTQTPSHQVTQMGQEVILRCVPISNHLYFYWYRQILGQKVEFLVSFYNNEISEKSEIFDDQFSVERPDGSNFTLKIRSTKLEDSAMYFCASRDSHNQPQHFGDGTRLSIL.

The table lists this clone with a few counts. The chain carries TRBV30 and TRBJ1-1; D not resolved. The CDR3 is 13 residues long. Germline CDR1 GTSNPN, CDR2 SVGIG (reference sequence). V lost 2 bases to trimming and J lost 6 bases, with 13 bases between them. The CDR3 region is CAWSRREGPEAFF. CDR3 bases: TGTGCCTGGAGTAGAAGGGAGGGCCCTGAAGCTTTCTTT.

V gene TRBV28 combines with J gene TRBJ1-1, with a weak D call TRBD1 (6 bases). Between the trimmed V and J ends, which lost 6 bases and 0 bases, there was a span of 14 bases. This CDR3 is 15 amino acids long. In germline, CDR1 is MDHEN, CDR2 SYDVKM. The CDR3 nucleotides read TGTGCCAGCAGCCGCAGGGGCGCCTTGAACACTGAAGCTTTCTTT. Protein product: CASSRRGALNTEAFF.

V and J are TRBV4-3 and TRBJ1-1; a weak D match, TRBD1 (5 bases). The length of the CDR3 is 18 residues. Trimming removed 3 bases from V and 0 bases from J, with 20 bases in between. The germline V gene encodes CDR1 LGHNA and CDR2 YSLEER. The DNA of the CDR3 is TGCGCCAGCAGCCATTCTAGACAGTTAGGGCTAATGAACACTGAAGCTTTCTTT. Translated: CASSHSRQLGLMNTEAFF.

This chain joins TRBV7-8 and TRBJ1-5, with unresolved D. The CDR3 is 12 residues long. Germline CDR1 and CDR2: SGHVS and FQNEAQ. V was clipped by 1 base and J by 6 bases, with 4 bases between them. CDR3 loop: CASSLGSQPQHF. CDR3 in DNA: TGTGCCAGCAGCTTAGGCAGTCAGCCCCAGCATTTT.

The rearrangement uses TRBV5-7 and TRBJ1-2, with D maybe TRBD1 (6 bases). TRBV5-7 belongs to the ORF category, with a function that is uncertain. This CDR3 is 18 amino acids long. V shed 2 bases and J shed 7 bases, with 27 bases lying between them. The CDR3 sequence: CASSLAGVAGKFVGGYTF. The CDR3 region has the DNA TGTGCCAGCAGCTTAGCAGGGGTAGCAGGGAAGTTCGTCGGTGGCTACACCTTC.

CDR3 sequence reads: CASSLFDRPQHF. The CDR3 DNA reads TGTGCCAGCAGCCTCTTTGACAGACCCCAGCATTTT. This chain uses TRBV7-2 with TRBJ1-5; D might be TRBD1 (5 bases). CDR1 is SGHTA and CDR2 is FQGNSA in the germline V gene. The V gene lost 5 bases and the J gene lost 10 bases, with 12 bases spanning the gap. This CDR3 spans 12 amino acids.

The rearrangement links TRBV5-1 to TRBJ2-3, with unresolved D. The CDR3 contains 14 residues. CDR1 and CDR2 (germline): SGHRS, YFSETQ. Trimming took off 2 bases at V and 0 bases at J, with 7 bases between the two ends. The CDR3 protein is CASSFPQSTDTQYF. CDR3 nucleotide sequence: TGCGCCAGCAGCTTTCCCCAGAGCACAGATACGCAGTATTTT.

This clone occurred once. V is TRBV19 and J is TRBJ2-7; no reliable D call. This CDR3 spans 15 amino acids. The germline V gene encodes CDR1 LNHDA and CDR2 SQIVND (reference sequence). The V gene lost 3 bases and the J gene lost 2 bases, with 14 bases spanning the gap. The CDR3 is CASSISPGLAYEQYF. CDR3 bases: TGTGCCAGTAGTATCTCCCCGGGTCTCGCCTACGAGCAGTACTTC.